The clone carrying this T cell receptor beta chain is a singleton in its sample. Deletions cut 2 bases from V and 0 bases from J, with 4 bases between. Germline V CDR1 and CDR2: SQVTM, ANQGSEA. CDR3 length: 12 amino acids. The PCR used 60 Vbeta and 13 Jbeta primers. Measured with immunoSEQ multiplex PCR; TCRdb has only the in-frame clones, and not every one. Counted here are around 100,000 clones, roughly 68% occurring once; the ten biggest clones make up 8.7%. The data were taken from a study of cytomegalovirus exposure and HLA in healthy donors. The receptor's source is a man between 25 and 39 years old in good health and CMV-seropositive. V gene TRBV29-1 combines with J gene TRBJ1-1; D not resolved. The specimen was PBMCs. CDR3 amino acids: CSVERLNTEAFF. The CDR3 DNA is TGCAGCGTTGAACGGTTGAACACTGAAGCTTTCTTT. The full variable domain, with the rest looked up from reference TRBV29-1 and TRBJ1-1, is SAVISQKPSRDICQRGTSLTIQCQVDSQVTMMFWYRQQPGQSLTLIATANQGSEATYESGFVIDKFPISRPNLTFSTLTVSNMSPEDSSIYLCSVERLNTEAFFGQGTRLTVV.